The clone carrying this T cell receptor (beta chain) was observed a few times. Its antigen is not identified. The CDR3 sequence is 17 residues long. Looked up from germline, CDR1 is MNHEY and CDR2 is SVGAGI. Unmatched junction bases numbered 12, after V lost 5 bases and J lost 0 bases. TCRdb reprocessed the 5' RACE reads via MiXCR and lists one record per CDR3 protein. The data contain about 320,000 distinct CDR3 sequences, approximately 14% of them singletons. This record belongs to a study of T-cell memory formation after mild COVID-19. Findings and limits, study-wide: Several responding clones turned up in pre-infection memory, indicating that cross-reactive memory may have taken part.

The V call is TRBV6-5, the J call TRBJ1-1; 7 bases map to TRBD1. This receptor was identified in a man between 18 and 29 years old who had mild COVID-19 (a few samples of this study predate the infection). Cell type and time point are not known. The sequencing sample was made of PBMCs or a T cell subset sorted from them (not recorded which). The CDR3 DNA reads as TGTGCCAGCAGTGGAGCGACAGGGAGGGGGATGAACACTGAAGCTTTCTTT. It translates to CASSGATGRGMNTEAFF.